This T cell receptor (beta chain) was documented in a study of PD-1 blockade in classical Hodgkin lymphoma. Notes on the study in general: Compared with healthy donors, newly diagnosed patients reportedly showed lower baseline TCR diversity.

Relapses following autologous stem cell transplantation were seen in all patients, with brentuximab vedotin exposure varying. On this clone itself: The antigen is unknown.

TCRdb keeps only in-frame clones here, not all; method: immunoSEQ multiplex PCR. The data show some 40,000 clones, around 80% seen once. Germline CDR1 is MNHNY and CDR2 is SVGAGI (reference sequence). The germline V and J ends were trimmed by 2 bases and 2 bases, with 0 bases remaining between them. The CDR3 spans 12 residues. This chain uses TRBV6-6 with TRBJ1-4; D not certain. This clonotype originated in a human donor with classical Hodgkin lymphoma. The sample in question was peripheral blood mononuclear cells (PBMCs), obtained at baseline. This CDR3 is CASSYTNEKLFF. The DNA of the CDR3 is TGTGCCAGCAGTTACACTAATGAAAAACTGTTTTTT.